This T cell receptor (beta chain) is from a study of blood T cell repertoires in COVID-19. About the study: Donors in the United States, Italy and Spain gave samples during acute or convalescent COVID-19. The analysed material was cDNA or gDNA that came from T cells, B-cell-depleted T cells, or PBMCs.

The CDR3 spans 15 residues. Germline CDR1 SGHVS, CDR2 FNYEAQ. The V and J ends lost 1 base and 3 bases respectively, with 9 bases between them. Repertoires were generated with immunoSEQ multiplex PCR, while TCRdb's copy carries only in-frame clones and drops some. The sample shows about 250,000 clones, around nine tenths of them seen only once. This clonotype was sampled from a woman aged 60-70 years who had recovered from COVID-19. Sequenced material: peripheral blood. The chain uses TRBV7-6 and TRBJ2-2; D gene ambiguous. The CDR3 DNA reads as TGTGCCAGCAGCTTAGTCAGGCAGGACACCGGGGAGCTGTTTTTT. Protein sequence: CASSLVRQDTGELFF.